The 5 T cell receptor beta chains in this list originate from one sample, sequenced in a study of blood T cell repertoires in COVID-19. TCRdb's table, derived via immunoSEQ multiplex PCR, lists solely in-frame clones and lacks some. The sample comprises 300,000 to 450,000 clones, about 90% of which are singletons, and 1.3% rests with the top ten. Material: PBMCs or T cells enriched from blood (not recorded which). These TCRs come from a man aged 25 to 40 who had recovered from COVID-19.

This sequence joins TRBV18 and TRBJ1-1, with 7 bases matching TRBD1. V trimming: 4 bases; J trimming: 0 bases; junction bases outside the gene matches: 8. Germline values: CDR1 KGHSH, CDR2 LQKENI. The CDR3 extends over 16 amino acids. CDR3: CASSLNLDRMNTEAFF. The CDR3 nucleotides are TGTGCCAGCTCACTAAACTTGGACAGGATGAACACTGAAGCTTTCTTT.

CDR3 region: CATNSGGRSEAFF. CDR3 in DNA: TGTGCCACAAATTCAGGGGGAAGGTCTGAAGCTTTCTTT. This chain joins TRBV10-3 and TRBJ1-1; 7 bases fit TRBD1. V shed 10 bases, J shed 6 bases, and the junction held 11 bases outside the gene matches. The CDR3 consists of 13 residues. CDR1 and CDR2 from the germline V gene are ENHRY and SYGVKD.

This chain connects TRBV7-9 to TRBJ2-3; 7 bases align to TRBD1. The trim removed 5 bases at V and 3 bases at J, leaving 8 bases unmatched. CDR1 SEHNR and CDR2 FQNEAQ come from the germline V gene (reference sequence). This CDR3 has 15 residues. CDR3 protein: CASSPQGVWTDTQYF. CDR3 DNA: TGTGCCAGCAGCCCCCAGGGGGTGTGGACAGATACGCAGTATTTT.

The gene calls are TRBV12-3 or TRBV12-4 and TRBJ1-2; D remains ambiguous. V lost 7 bases, J lost 4 bases, and 13 bases lay in between. This CDR3 has 13 amino acids. The CDR3 spells CASTRTEVYGYTF. CDR3 DNA: TGTGCCAGCACCAGGACGGAGGTCTATGGCTACACCTTC.

This chain connects TRBV7-8 to TRBJ2-7; D might be TRBD2 (6 bases). CDR3 length equals 14 residues. Per germline, CDR1 SGHVS and CDR2 FQNEAQ. The ends were cut back, 1 base at V and 2 bases at J, with 9 bases in the middle. The chain's CDR3 is CASSLEPGAYEQYF. The CDR3 nucleotides read TGTGCCAGCAGCTTAGAACCGGGGGCCTACGAGCAGTACTTC.